Presented here are 31 T cell receptor beta chains from one specimen sequenced in a study of cytomegalovirus exposure and HLA in healthy donors. Use of 60 Vbeta and 13 Jbeta primers characterized the PCR. Assay used: immunoSEQ multiplex PCR; TCRdb lists only in-frame clones, some missing. This sample has about 140,000 clones, with around four fifths found just once. The sample was PBMCs. The source is a male donor in good health and CMV-seropositive.

Only one count was recorded for this clone. The chain uses TRBV18 and TRBJ2-5; 8 bases map to TRBD1. Losses at the gene ends were 3 bases for V and 4 bases for J; bases not matched to a gene: 1. This CDR3 is built from 13 residues. Germline lookup yields CDR1 KGHSH and CDR2 LQKENI. The CDR3 is CASSPGQGETQYF. The CDR3 bases are TGTGCCAGCTCACCCGGACAGGGAGAGACCCAGTACTTC.

V and J are TRBV5-1 and TRBJ1-1; possibly TRBD1 for D (6 bases). The CDR3 is 15 residues long. V was cut by 0 bases and J by 1 base, with 10 bases left in between. CDR1 is SGHRS, CDR2 YFSETQ, per germline. The CDR3 DNA reads as TGCGCCAGCAGCTTGGGTACAGGGACGAACACTGAAGCTTTCTTT. Translation gives CASSLGTGTNTEAFF.

This clone was recorded once. The chain links TRBV27 to TRBJ2-7; unclear D gene. The CDR3 loop spans 13 amino acids. V was clipped by 3 bases and J by 1 base, with 7 bases between them. Germline CDR1 MNHEY, CDR2 SMNVEV (reference sequence). This chain's CDR3 is CASSFSQSYEQYF. In DNA, the CDR3 is TGTGCCAGCAGTTTTTCGCAGTCCTACGAGCAGTACTTC.

In regard to this clone: This sample also contains other DNA sequences that code for the same CDR3. The V gene is TRBV2, the J gene TRBJ2-5; D gene ambiguous. CDR3 length: 16 amino acids. V was pared by 1 base and J by 2 bases, with 14 bases between. Germline V CDR1 and CDR2: SNHLY, FYNNEI. CDR3 amino acids: CASSEVTLAEQETQYF. The CDR3 DNA is TGTGCCAGCAGTGAAGTAACCCTGGCGGAGCAAGAGACCCAGTACTTC. Full variable domain (remainder filled in from reference TRBV2 and TRBJ2-5): EPEVTQTPSHQVTQMGQEVILRCVPISNHLYFYWYRQILGQKVEFLVSFYNNEISEKSEIFDDQFSVERPDGSNFTLKIRSTKLEDSAMYFCASSEVTLAEQETQYFGPGTRLLVL.

The chain uses TRBV18 and TRBJ2-7, with a tentative D call TRBD2 (6 bases). CDR1 KGHSH and CDR2 LQKENI come from the germline V gene. The CDR3 runs 16 residues. V dropped 1 base and J dropped 1 base, with 14 bases sitting between them. As DNA, the CDR3 is TGTGCCAGCTCACCACGCGGAGGGGCCTGGTCCTACGAGCAGTACTTC. Translation: CASSPRGGAWSYEQYF.

The gene calls are TRBV9 and TRBJ1-2, with 9 bases aligning to TRBD1. Per the germline V gene, CDR1 is SGDLS and CDR2 is YYNGEE. V lost 2 bases to trimming and J lost 3 bases; unmatched junction nucleotides: 5. CDR3 length equals 15 residues. The chain's CDR3 is CASSVTGGLYYGYTF. CDR3 coding DNA: TGTGCCAGCAGCGTGACAGGGGGGCTTTACTATGGCTACACCTTC.

The chain joins TRBV9 to TRBJ2-2; 9 bases map to TRBD1. CDR3 length: 16 residues. After removal of 3 bases from V and 4 bases from J, the junction contained 7 bases not matched to a gene. Germline loops: CDR1 SGDLS, CDR2 YYNGEE. CDR3 amino acids: CASSAPGTGITGELFF. In nucleotides, the CDR3 is TGTGCCAGCAGCGCCCCCGGGACAGGGATCACCGGGGAGCTGTTTTTT.

V and J are TRBV5-1 and TRBJ2-1, with 7 bases identical to TRBD1. Germline CDR1 SGHRS, CDR2 YFSETQ. CDR3 length equals 14 residues. With V trimmed by 0 bases and J by 5 bases, 2 bases remained unmatched. The CDR3 loop reads CASSLEGADNEQFF. The CDR3 DNA sequence: TGCGCCAGCAGCTTGGAGGGGGCCGACAATGAGCAGTTCTTC.

The chain carries TRBV18 and TRBJ2-7; 13 bases agree with TRBD2. The CDR3 is made up of 18 amino acids. Germline V gives CDR1 KGHSH, CDR2 LQKENI. With V trimmed by 3 bases and J by 0 bases, 8 bases remained unmatched. Written as DNA, the CDR3 is TGTGCCAGCTCACCTCAGACTAGCGGGAGGTACAACTCCTACGAGCAGTACTTC. Its translation is CASSPQTSGRYNSYEQYF.

This chain links TRBV28 with TRBJ1-1; the D gene is possibly TRBD1 (6 bases). This CDR3 is 16 amino acids long. Trimming cost V 5 bases and J 3 bases, with 19 bases left between them. Germline lookup yields CDR1 MDHEN and CDR2 SYDVKM. CDR3 DNA sequence: TGTGCCAGCAGTGCACCAGGGGCCCGGTTTGACACTGAAGCTTTCTTT. Protein product: CASSAPGARFDTEAFF.

The genes are TRBV2 and TRBJ1-2, with TRBD1 matching 7 bases. The V gene's germline CDR1 is SNHLY and CDR2 FYNNEI. Trimming took 6 bases from V and 1 from J; bases not matched to a gene: 11. The CDR3 is 16 residues long. This CDR3 reads CASSLTMGQSNYGYTF. The CDR3 DNA is TGTGCCAGCAGCCTGACCATGGGACAGAGTAACTATGGCTACACCTTC.

The chain employs TRBV11-1 and TRBJ2-7; D is possibly TRBD1 (5 bases). The germline V gene has CDR1 SGHAT and CDR2 FQDESV (reference sequence). V gave up 3 bases and J gave up 0 bases, with 15 bases separating them. The CDR3 covers 16 residues. The CDR3 nucleotides are TGTGCCAGCAGCTTCAGGCGACAGTCGAGCTCCTACGAGCAGTACTTC. Protein sequence: CASSFRRQSSSYEQYF.

This clone occurred a few times. This sequence joins TRBV14 and TRBJ2-1, with a possible D match to TRBD2 (5 bases). Germline CDR1 reads SGHDN; CDR2 reads FVKESK. V was pared by 1 base and J by 9 bases, with 13 bases between. The CDR3 has 14 amino acids. The CDR3 region is CASSQVAGIGEQFF. The CDR3 DNA sequence: TGTGCCAGCAGCCAAGTCGCGGGCATCGGTGAGCAGTTCTTC.

V gene TRBV4-1 combines with J gene TRBJ1-4; D may be TRBD1 (6 bases). The CDR3 is 15 amino acids. The germline CDR1 and CDR2 sequences are MGHRA and YSYEKL. V lost 2 bases and J 8 bases, leaving 15 bases between the germline ends. The CDR3 DNA reads TGCGCCAGCAGCCAACAGGGGCGAGACGAAGAAAAACTGTTTTTT. Translating it yields CASSQQGRDEEKLFF.

The chain's CDR3 is CACPGQGIANYGYTF. CDR3 DNA: TGTGCCTGTCCGGGACAGGGGATAGCTAACTATGGCTACACCTTC. V gene TRBV2 combines with J gene TRBJ1-2, with 10 nucleotides matching TRBD1. CDR1 is SNHLY, CDR2 FYNNEI, per germline. V was pared by 11 bases and J by 0 bases, with 9 bases of the junction left unmatched. This CDR3 has 15 residues.

The rearrangement links TRBV19 to TRBJ2-1; possible D gene TRBD1, 5 bases. This CDR3 comprises 13 residues. Per germline, CDR1 LNHDA and CDR2 SQIVND (reference sequence). The germline V and J ends were trimmed by 4 bases and 4 bases, with 8 bases remaining between them. This CDR3 reads CASSTDSYNEQFF. CDR3 coding DNA: TGTGCCAGTAGTACAGACAGTTACAATGAGCAGTTCTTC.

This clone was picked up a small number of times. V usage is TRBV4-3 and J usage is TRBJ1-5; TRBD1 matches at 7 bases. The CDR3 sequence is 15 residues long. With V trimmed by 1 base and J by 5 bases, 5 bases remained unmatched. Germline CDR1 LGHNA, CDR2 YSLEER. Written as DNA, the CDR3 is TGCGCCAGCAGCCAAGTGACAGGGATCGATCAGCCCCAGCATTTT. It translates to CASSQVTGIDQPQHF.

V gene TRBV27 combines with J gene TRBJ2-1; 13 bases fit TRBD2. This CDR3 is built from 19 residues. In germline, CDR1 is MNHEY, CDR2 SMNVEV (reference sequence). J lost 0 bases, V lost 5 bases, and 10 bases had no gene match. The CDR3 is CASSPPTSGGYSSYNEQFF. For the CDR3, the DNA is TGTGCCAGCAGTCCCCCGACTAGCGGGGGGTATAGCTCCTACAATGAGCAGTTCTTC.

The chain employs TRBV7-3 and TRBJ1-2; 9 bases map to TRBD1. The ends lost 0 bases at V and 2 bases at J; junction bases unmatched: 1. CDR1 is SGHTA and CDR2 is FQGTGA in the germline V gene. This CDR3 spans 15 amino acids. As DNA, the CDR3 is TGTGCCAGCAGCTTAACGGGACAGGGCAACTATGGCTACACCTTC. It codes for CASSLTGQGNYGYTF. The whole variable domain, remainder taken from reference TRBV7-3 and TRBJ1-2, is GAGVSQTPSNKVTEKGKYVELRCDPISGHTALYWYRQSLGQGPEFLIYFQGTGAADDSGLPNDRFFAVRPEGSVSTLKIQRTERGDSAVYLCASSLTGQGNYGYTFGSGTRLTVV.

The chain joins TRBV19 to TRBJ1-1, with D hard to call. V shed 6 bases and J shed 3 bases, with 11 bases lying between them. The CDR3 length is 13 residues. The germline V gene encodes CDR1 LNHDA and CDR2 SQIVND (reference sequence). In DNA, the CDR3 is TGTGCCAGTAGCGCAGACCGGGACACTGAAGCTTTCTTT. It is translated as CASSADRDTEAFF.

V and J are TRBV13 and TRBJ2-2; 7 nucleotides agree with TRBD1. Germline CDR1 PRHDT, CDR2 FYEKMQ (reference sequence). Unmatched junction bases numbered 12, after V lost 5 bases and J lost 6 bases. The CDR3 consists of 16 residues. The CDR3 loop is CASSLGTVYIPGELFF. As DNA, the CDR3 is TGTGCCAGCAGCCTCGGGACAGTTTATATTCCCGGGGAGCTGTTTTTT.

The chain uses TRBV28 and TRBJ1-1, with 10 bases lining up with TRBD1. V lost 7 bases to trimming and J lost 3 bases; unmatched junction nucleotides: 8. CDR1 and CDR2 (germline): MDHEN, SYDVKM. This CDR3 has 15 residues. The CDR3 is CASKPGQGGDTEAFF. In nucleotides, the CDR3 is TGTGCCAGCAAGCCAGGACAGGGGGGGGACACTGAAGCTTTCTTT.

The J gene is TRBJ2-7, the V gene TRBV7-9; D gene uncertain. From germline, CDR1 is SEHNR and CDR2 FQNEAQ (reference sequence). Trimming removed 1 base at V and 7 bases at J, with 8 bases between. This CDR3 is 12 amino acids long. CDR3 DNA sequence: TGTGCCAGCAGCTTAGGTCCTCGGGAGCAGTACTTC. Amino acids: CASSLGPREQYF.

The rearrangement uses TRBV12-5 and TRBJ2-5, with TRBD2 identical over 9 bases. Germline values: CDR1 LGHNT, CDR2 FRNRAP. This CDR3 spans 16 amino acids. V shed 1 base and J 4 bases; nucleotides not matched to a gene: 7. The CDR3 loop is CASGLGLAVPRETQYF. The CDR3, as DNA: TGTGCTAGTGGTTTGGGACTAGCGGTACCTAGAGAGACCCAGTACTTC. The entire variable domain, with the rest obtained from reference TRBV12-5 and TRBJ2-5, is as follows: DARVTQTPRHKVTEMGQEVTMRCQPILGHNTVFWYRQTMMQGLELLAYFRNRAPLDDSGMPKDRFSAEMPDATLATLKIQPSEPRDSAVYFCASGLGLAVPRETQYFGPGTRLLVL.

The chain uses TRBV9 and TRBJ2-1; 8 positions match TRBD2. This CDR3 contains 13 residues. The germline V gene has CDR1 SGDLS and CDR2 YYNGEE. V shed 5 bases, J shed 6 bases, and the junction held 4 bases outside the gene matches. The CDR3 nucleotides read TGTGCCAGCAGAGGACTAGCCGTCAATGAGCAGTTCTTC. As protein: CASRGLAVNEQFF.

The chain links TRBV9 to TRBJ2-1, with TRBD1 matching over 7 bases. The ends lost 1 base at V and 6 bases at J; junction bases unmatched: 1. The CDR3 runs to 13 residues. Germline V CDR1 and CDR2: SGDLS, YYNGEE. CDR3 residues: CASSVTGVNEQFF. The DNA for the CDR3 is TGTGCCAGCAGCGTAACAGGGGTCAATGAGCAGTTCTTC.

Only one count was recorded for this clone. The genes are TRBV5-1 and TRBJ1-2, with D possibly matching TRBD1 (5 bases). This CDR3 contains 13 residues. Germline CDR1 SGHRS, CDR2 YFSETQ. Trimming removed 4 bases from V and 4 bases from J, with 11 bases in between. The CDR3 protein is CASSPQDSYGYTF. CDR3 nucleotides: TGCGCCAGCAGCCCACAAGACAGCTATGGCTACACCTTC.

V gene TRBV5-1 combines with J gene TRBJ2-1; no clear D. Trimming cost V 5 bases and J 7 bases, with 10 bases left between them. The CDR3 has 12 amino acids. CDR1 is SGHRS, CDR2 YFSETQ, per germline. The CDR3: CASRLSGNEQFF. Here the CDR3 DNA reads TGCGCCAGCAGGCTATCCGGGAATGAGCAGTTCTTC. The full variable domain, rest sourced from reference TRBV5-1 and TRBJ2-1, is KAGVTQTPRYLIKTRGQQVTLSCSPISGHRSVSWYQQTPGQGLQFLFEYFSETQRNKGNFPGRFSGRQFSNSRSEMNVSTLELGDSALYLCASRLSGNEQFFGPGTRLTVL.

The chain employs TRBV12-5 and TRBJ2-1; 9 bases are a match to TRBD2. This CDR3 has 13 amino acids. CDR1 and CDR2 (germline): LGHNT, FRNRAP. V lost 7 bases, J lost 9 bases, and 7 bases stayed unmatched. This CDR3 is CASDPAGGVEQFF. The CDR3 DNA follows: TGTGCTAGTGACCCCGCGGGGGGGGTTGAGCAGTTCTTC.

The V and J genes are TRBV5-6 and TRBJ1-1; D gene unclear. The CDR3 runs 12 residues. Germline-derived CDR1 and CDR2 are SGHDT and YYEEEE. Trimming removed 3 bases from V and 11 bases from J, with 14 bases in between. The CDR3 DNA reads as TGTGCCAGCAGCTCCACGTACGAGGAGGCTTTCTTT. Translated: CASSSTYEEAFF.

The V gene is TRBV6-5, the J gene TRBJ2-7; 8 bases align to TRBD2. The CDR3 runs 14 residues. Germline CDR1 MNHEY, CDR2 SVGAGI. With V trimmed by 2 bases and J by 2 bases, 2 bases remained unmatched. CDR3 DNA sequence: TGTGCCAGCAGTTACCGCGGGGGGCCCTACGAGCAGTACTTC. Residues: CASSYRGGPYEQYF.